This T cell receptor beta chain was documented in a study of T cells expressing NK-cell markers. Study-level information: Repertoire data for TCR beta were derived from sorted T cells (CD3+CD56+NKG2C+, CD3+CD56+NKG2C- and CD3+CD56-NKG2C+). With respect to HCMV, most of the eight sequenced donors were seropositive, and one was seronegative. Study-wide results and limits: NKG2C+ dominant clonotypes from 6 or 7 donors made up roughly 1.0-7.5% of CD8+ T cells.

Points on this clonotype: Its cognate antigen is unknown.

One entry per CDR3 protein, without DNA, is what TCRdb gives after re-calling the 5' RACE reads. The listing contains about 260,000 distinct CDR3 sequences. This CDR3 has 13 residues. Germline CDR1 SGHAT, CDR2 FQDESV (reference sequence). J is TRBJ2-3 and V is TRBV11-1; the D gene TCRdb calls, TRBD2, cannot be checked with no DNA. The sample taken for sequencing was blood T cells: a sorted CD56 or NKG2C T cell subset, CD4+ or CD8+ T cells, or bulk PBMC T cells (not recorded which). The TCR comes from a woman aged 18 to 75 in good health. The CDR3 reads CASSHRAPDTQYF.